These T cell receptor beta chains were read from a single sample in a study of cytomegalovirus exposure and HLA in healthy donors. Clones were sequenced by immunoSEQ multiplex PCR, and TCRdb holds only the in-frame ones, with some missing. The repertoire holds some 130,000 clones, over 60% seen once, with approximately 2% in the top ten. The material sequenced was PBMCs. Receptors were obtained from a young man in good health and CMV-seronegative. The CDR3 runs from the conserved cysteine through the conserved F or W. D genes are given only for firm matches. Part of the rows lack a size; the others show once, few, many or a class for expanded clones.

.,14,.,TRBJ1-3,TRBV18,CASSVGVGGNTIYF,TGTGCCAGCTCGGTCGGAGTTGGTGGAAACACCATATATTTT
TRBD1,16,.,TRBJ1-1,TRBV7-2,CASSLTGTGKGTEAFF,TGTGCCAGCAGCTTGACCGGGACAGGGAAGGGAACTGAAGCTTTCTTT
.,16,.,TRBJ2-1,TRBV28,CASIGAEGSGNNEQFF,TGTGCCAGCATAGGTGCGGAGGGATCCGGAAACAATGAGCAGTTCTTC
TRBD2,16,.,TRBJ2-1,TRBV28,CASRTYGGGGVNEQFF,TGTGCCAGCAGGACCTACGGGGGGGGCGGGGTAAATGAGCAGTTCTTC
TRBD2,14,.,TRBJ2-5,TRBV2,CASSVAGGWETQYF,TGTGCCAGCAGTGTAGCGGGAGGGTGGGAGACCCAGTACTTC
TRBD1,16,.,TRBJ2-2,TRBV7-9,CASSWLGTGSTGELFF,TGTGCCAGCAGCTGGCTTGGGACAGGGAGCACCGGGGAGCTGTTTTTT
.,14,.,TRBJ1-1,TRBV5-1,CASSSYRVDTEAFF,TGCGCCAGCAGCTCTTACAGGGTTGACACTGAAGCTTTCTTT
TRBD2,14,.,TRBJ2-1,TRBV5-1,CASSEGTSNNEQFF,TGCGCCAGCAGCGAAGGGACTAGCAACAATGAGCAGTTCTTC
TRBD1,14,.,TRBJ1-5,TRBV7-8,CASRAGGANQPQHF,TGTGCCAGCAGGGCAGGGGGCGCGAATCAGCCCCAGCATTTT
TRBD1,16,.,TRBJ2-3,TRBV19,CASRSFGTGGSDTQYF,TGTGCCAGTAGGTCGTTTGGGACAGGGGGGTCAGATACGCAGTATTTT
.,13,once,TRBJ1-3,TRBV30,CAWKIASGNTIYF,TGTGCCTGGAAAATAGCCTCTGGAAACACCATATATTTT
.,14,.,TRBJ2-7,TRBV7-9,CASSLDRGTYEQYF,TGTGCCAGCAGCTTAGATCGGGGGACCTACGAGCAGTACTTC
.,14,.,TRBJ2-1,TRBV13,CARAPGSSYNEQFF,TGTGCCAGAGCCCCGGGGAGCTCCTACAATGAGCAGTTCTTC
TRBD1,15,few,TRBJ2-7,TRBV6-5,CASSLDRGKIYEQYF,TGTGCCAGCAGTCTAGACAGGGGGAAAATTTACGAGCAGTACTTC
.,16,.,TRBJ2-7,TRBV2,CASNPRGGESSYEQYF,TGTGCCAGCAATCCTCGGGGCGGGGAATCCTCCTACGAGCAGTACTTC
.,14,.,TRBJ1-4,TRBV7-2,CASSFGHYNEKLFF,TGTGCCAGCAGCTTCGGACACTATAATGAAAAACTGTTTTTT
.,16,.,TRBJ2-1,TRBV5-1,CASSEAGVSLSNEQFF,TGCGCCAGCAGCGAGGCAGGGGTTTCCTTGAGCAATGAGCAGTTCTTC
.,15,.,TRBJ1-4,TRBV5-4,CASSWSGFRYEKLFF,TGTGCCAGCAGCTGGTCAGGGTTTAGGTATGAAAAACTGTTTTTT
.,17,.,TRBJ2-5,TRBV10-3,CAISESTGGSVQETQYF,TGTGCCATCAGTGAGTCGACAGGCGGTTCGGTCCAAGAGACCCAGTACTTC
.,15,.,TRBJ1-2,TRBV6-5,CASSYGRGVDYGYTF,TGTGCCAGCAGTTACGGTCGGGGGGTTGACTATGGCTACACCTTC
.,14,.,TRBJ2-7,TRBV9,CASSVAGGTHEQYF,TGTGCCAGCAGCGTAGCCGGCGGAACCCACGAGCAGTACTTC
.,13,few,TRBJ2-7,TRBV10-3,CAISGSSSYEQYF,TGTGCCATCTCGGGATCGAGCTCCTACGAGCAGTACTTC
.,14,few,TRBJ2-4,TRBV5-1,CASSLEQYQNIQYF,TGCGCCAGCAGCTTGGAACAGTACCAAAACATTCAGTACTTC
.,12,once,TRBJ2-7,TRBV29-1,CSVDASDGGQYF,TGCAGCGTGGACGCCTCTGACGGGGGACAGTACTTC
.,13,.,TRBJ2-1,TRBV6-4,CAIMGLSYNEQFF,TGTGCCATAATGGGACTTTCATACAATGAGCAGTTCTTC
TRBD2,16,once,TRBJ2-2,TRBV4-2,CASSQVAGMNTGELFF,TGTGCCAGCAGCCAAGTAGCGGGGATGAACACCGGGGAGCTGTTTTTT
TRBD2,15,few,TRBJ2-2,TRBV29-1,CSVDVAGEETGELFF,TGCAGCGTTGATGTAGCGGGAGAAGAAACCGGGGAGCTGTTTTTT
TRBD2,16,once,TRBJ2-2,TRBV9,CASSVGLAGFTGELFF,TGTGCCAGCAGCGTAGGACTAGCGGGATTCACCGGGGAGCTGTTTTTT
.,15,few,TRBJ1-5,TRBV5-5,CASSLAQGPNQPQHF,TGTGCCAGCAGCTTGGCTCAGGGCCCTAATCAGCCCCAGCATTTT
TRBD2,16,.,TRBJ2-2,TRBV5-1,CASSSGLAGFAGELFF,TGCGCCAGCAGCTCGGGACTAGCGGGATTCGCCGGGGAGCTGTTTTTT
TRBD1,16,.,TRBJ2-3,TRBV11-2,CASSPLPGQFTDTQYF,TGTGCCAGCAGCCCTCTTCCGGGACAGTTCACAGATACGCAGTATTTT
.,14,.,TRBJ1-2,TRBV2,CASSEGRGSYGYTF,TGTGCCAGCAGTGAAGGCAGGGGATCCTATGGCTACACCTTC
.,15,.,TRBJ1-1,TRBV6-5,CASSYGRQGNTEAFF,TGTGCCAGCAGTTACGGTCGGCAGGGGAACACTGAAGCTTTCTTT
TRBD2,15,.,TRBJ2-5,TRBV2,CASSGEGLYQETQYF,TGTGCCAGCAGTGGGGAGGGACTTTACCAAGAGACCCAGTACTTC
TRBD2,15,.,TRBJ2-1,TRBV4-3,CASSSLAVRGNEQFF,TGCGCCAGCAGCTCGCTAGCGGTTAGGGGCAATGAGCAGTTCTTC
TRBD1,14,.,TRBJ2-7,TRBV6-5,CASRPTGSPYEQYF,TGTGCCAGCAGACCGACAGGGAGCCCCTACGAGCAGTACTTC
.,15,.,TRBJ2-3,TRBV5-1,CASSSSQGSTDTQYF,TGCGCCAGCAGCTCATCACAGGGTAGCACAGATACGCAGTATTTT
TRBD2,14,.,TRBJ2-7,TRBV30,CAWKSGSLLYEQYF,TGTGCCTGGAAAAGCGGGAGTCTGCTCTACGAGCAGTACTTC
TRBD2,16,.,TRBJ2-7,TRBV9,CASSPQAASGTYEQYF,TGTGCCAGCAGCCCGCAGGCAGCTAGCGGGACCTACGAGCAGTACTTC
.,14,.,TRBJ2-5,TRBV7-9,CASSLRIDQETQYF,TGTGCCAGCAGCTTACGAATAGATCAAGAGACCCAGTACTTC
TRBD2,16,.,TRBJ2-1,TRBV6-5,CASSYVPAGGRNEQFF,TGTGCCAGCAGTTACGTCCCAGCGGGGGGGAGGAATGAGCAGTTCTTC
TRBD2,16,.,TRBJ2-1,TRBV6-4,CASSEWFLAGENEQFF,TGTGCCAGCAGCGAATGGTTCCTAGCGGGAGAAAATGAGCAGTTCTTC
TRBD1,19,.,TRBJ1-5,TRBV27,CASSPKKTPGQGAIQPQHF,TGTGCCAGCAGTCCCAAGAAGACACCGGGACAGGGGGCGATTCAGCCCCAGCATTTT
TRBD1,14,.,TRBJ2-2,TRBV28,CASTGTGGTGELFF,TGTGCCAGCACCGGGACAGGGGGAACCGGGGAGCTGTTTTTT
TRBD1,14,.,TRBJ1-2,TRBV7-2,CASSLAGQGARYTF,TGTGCCAGCAGCTTAGCTGGACAGGGGGCTAGGTACACCTTC
.,15,.,TRBJ2-1,TRBV28,CASSLGLLRENEQFF,TGTGCCAGCAGCCTGGGACTCCTTAGGGAGAATGAGCAGTTCTTC
.,15,.,TRBJ1-1,TRBV7-2,CASSLITYRSTEAFF,TGTGCCAGCAGCTTGATCACATATCGGAGCACTGAAGCTTTCTTT
TRBD2,17,once,TRBJ2-1,TRBV11-3,CASSPEGPSGGYNGQFF,TGTGCCAGCAGCCCGGAGGGGCCTAGCGGGGGATACAATGGGCAGTTCTTC
TRBD2,16,few,TRBJ2-3,TRBV6-1,CASSVRVAGGTDTQYF,TGTGCCAGCAGTGTCCGGGTAGCGGGAGGCACAGATACGCAGTATTTT
TRBD2,18,.,TRBJ2-7,TRBV25-1,CASSESPPLAGGPYEQYF,TGTGCCAGCAGTGAATCCCCTCCACTAGCGGGAGGGCCCTACGAGCAGTACTTC
TRBD1,13,.,TRBJ2-5,TRBV7-2,CASSRDRQETQYF,TGTGCCAGCAGCCGGGACAGGCAAGAGACCCAGTACTTC
.,13,.,TRBJ1-5,TRBV30,CAWGRGLGQPQHF,TGTGCATGGGGCCGGGGATTAGGGCAGCCCCAGCATTTT
.,13,.,TRBJ2-7,TRBV7-6,CASSPGRAYEQYF,TGTGCCAGCAGCCCGGGTCGTGCCTACGAGCAGTACTTC